This TCR beta chain was captured in a study of identical twins. This clonotype has only a few counts. A single record per CDR3 protein comes from TCRdb applying MiXCR to the 5' RACE reads. The sample has 750,000 to 950,000 distinct CDR3 sequences, about 12% seen once; the top ten hold 1.5% to 2%. Per germline, CDR1 MNHNS and CDR2 SASEGT. CDR3 size: 11 residues. Trimming stripped 3 bases from V and 9 bases from J, with 9 bases between. These records were also assigned to another study, of yellow fever vaccine responses in identical twins.

The sequence was obtained from a woman aged 18-30 years in good health. The sample comprised PBMCs. The chain links TRBV6-1 to TRBJ2-7; D is unclear. This CDR3 reads CASSDTLGQYF. The CDR3 DNA reads TGTGCCAGCAGTGACACACTCGGGCAGTACTTC.